Here is one TCR beta chain with its context. These patients, aged 18 to 65, had recently diagnosed hyperthyroidism lasting under 2 months. The data were obtained in a study of T cells in Graves' hyperthyroidism and ophthalmopathy. Using RNA transcripts as the source, TCR beta CDR3 regions were amplified. HTBI primers were used for first-round RT-PCR of the TCR CDR3. TCRdb itself ran the multiplex PCR reads through MiXCR, one entry per CDR3 protein. Here the sample spans around 350,000 distinct CDR3 sequences, 15% to 19% being singletons. Germline-derived CDR1 and CDR2 are SGHTA and FQGTGA. The V end lost 2 bases, the J end lost 7 bases, and 11 bases lay between the germline ends. There are 14 residues in the CDR3.

Sequenced: blood. This clonotype was sampled from a young woman with Graves' hyperthyroidism that later progressed to Graves' ophthalmopathy. V gene TRBV7-3 combines with J gene TRBJ2-2, with D possibly matching TRBD2 (6 bases). The CDR3 region is CASSLREYGGELFF. CDR3 nucleotide sequence: TGTGCCAGCAGCTTACGGGAGTACGGCGGGGAGCTGTTTTTT.